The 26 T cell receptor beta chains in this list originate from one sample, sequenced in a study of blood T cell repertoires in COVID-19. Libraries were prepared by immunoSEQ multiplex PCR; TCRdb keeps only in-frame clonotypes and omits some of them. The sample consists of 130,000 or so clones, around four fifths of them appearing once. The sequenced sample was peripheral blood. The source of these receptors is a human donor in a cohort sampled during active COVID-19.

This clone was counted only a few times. This chain's CDR3 is CASSQDEIYGYTF. DNA of the CDR3: TGTGCCAGCAGCCAAGATGAGATCTATGGCTACACCTTC. This chain joins TRBV3-1 (or the pseudogene TRBV3-2) and TRBJ1-2; D unclear. Germline assignment: CDR1 LGHDT and CDR2 YNNKEL (reference sequence). Trimming stripped 0 bases from V and 4 bases from J, with 6 bases between. The CDR3 totals 13 residues.

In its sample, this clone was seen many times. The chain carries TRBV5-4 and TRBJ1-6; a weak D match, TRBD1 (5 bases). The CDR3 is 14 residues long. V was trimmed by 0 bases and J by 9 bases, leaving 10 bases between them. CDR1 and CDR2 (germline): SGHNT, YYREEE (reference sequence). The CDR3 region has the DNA TGTGCCAGCAGCTTGGAAGGGGTTTTTTCACCCCTCCACTTT. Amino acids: CASSLEGVFSPLHF.

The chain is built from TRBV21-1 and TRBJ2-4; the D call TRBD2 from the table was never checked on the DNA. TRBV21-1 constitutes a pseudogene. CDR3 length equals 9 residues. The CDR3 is CASRSSPYF. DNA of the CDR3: TGTGCCAGCAGGAGTTCTCCGTACTTC.

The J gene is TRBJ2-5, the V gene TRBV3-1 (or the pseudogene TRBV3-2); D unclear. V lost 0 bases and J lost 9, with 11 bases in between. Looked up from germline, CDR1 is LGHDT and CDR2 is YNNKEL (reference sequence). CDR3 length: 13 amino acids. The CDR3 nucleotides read TGTGCCAGCAGCCAAGATACCCTCCAGGCCCAGTACTTC. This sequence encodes CASSQDTLQAQYF.

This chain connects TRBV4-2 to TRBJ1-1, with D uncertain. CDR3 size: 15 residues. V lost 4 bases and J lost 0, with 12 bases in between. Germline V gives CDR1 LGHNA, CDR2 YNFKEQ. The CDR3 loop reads CASSREGGVNTEAFF. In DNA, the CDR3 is TGTGCCAGCAGCCGTGAGGGCGGGGTGAACACTGAAGCTTTCTTT.

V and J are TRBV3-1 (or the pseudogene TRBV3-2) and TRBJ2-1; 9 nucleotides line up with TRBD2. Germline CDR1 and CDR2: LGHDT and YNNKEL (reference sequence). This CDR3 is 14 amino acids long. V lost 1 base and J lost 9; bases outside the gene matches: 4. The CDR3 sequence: CASSQGGGGAEQFF. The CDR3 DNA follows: TGTGCCAGCAGCCAAGGGGGCGGGGGGGCTGAGCAGTTCTTC.

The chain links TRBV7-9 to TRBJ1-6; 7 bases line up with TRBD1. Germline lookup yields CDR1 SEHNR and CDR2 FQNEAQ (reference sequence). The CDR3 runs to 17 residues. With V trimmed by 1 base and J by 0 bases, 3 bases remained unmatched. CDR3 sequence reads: CASSLGTGSSYNSPLHF. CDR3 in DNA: TGTGCCAGCAGCTTAGGGACAGGCAGCTCCTATAATTCACCCCTCCACTTT.

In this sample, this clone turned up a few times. The CDR3 region has the DNA TGTGCCAGCAGCCTTAGGCTAGCGGGGGGTGGAGAGCAGTTCTTC. Translation: CASSLRLAGGGEQFF. J is TRBJ2-1 and V is TRBV7-6; 11 positions match TRBD2. J was trimmed by 10 bases and V by 5 bases; bases with no gene match: 10. Germline V gene data show CDR1 as SGHVS and CDR2 as FNYEAQ. The CDR3 covers 15 residues.

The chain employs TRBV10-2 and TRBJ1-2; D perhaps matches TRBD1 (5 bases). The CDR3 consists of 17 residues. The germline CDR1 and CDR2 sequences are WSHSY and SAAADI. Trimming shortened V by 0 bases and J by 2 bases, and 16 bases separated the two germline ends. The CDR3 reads CASSESNAGIGNYGYTF. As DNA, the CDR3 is TGCGCCAGCAGTGAGTCGAATGCAGGGATAGGGAACTATGGCTACACCTTC.

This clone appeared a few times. The CDR3 loop is CASSWAGNQPQHF. CDR3 nucleotide sequence: TGTGCCAGCAGTTGGGCAGGAAATCAGCCCCAGCATTTT. The chain is built from TRBV6-5 and TRBJ1-5; the D is unclear. In germline, CDR1 is MNHEY, CDR2 SVGAGI. The CDR3 has 13 amino acids. The V end lost 4 bases, the J end lost 4 bases, and 8 bases lay between the germline ends.

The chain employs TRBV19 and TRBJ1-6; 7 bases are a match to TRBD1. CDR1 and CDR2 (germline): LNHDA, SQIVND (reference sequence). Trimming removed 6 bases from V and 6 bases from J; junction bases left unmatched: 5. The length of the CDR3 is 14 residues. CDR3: CASSSQGFNSPLHF. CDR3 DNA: TGTGCCAGTAGCTCACAGGGGTTTAATTCACCCCTCCACTTT.

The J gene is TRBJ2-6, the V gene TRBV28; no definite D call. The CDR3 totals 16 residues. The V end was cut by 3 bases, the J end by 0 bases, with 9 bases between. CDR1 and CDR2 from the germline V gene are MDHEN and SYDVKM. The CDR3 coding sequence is TGTGCCAGCAGTTTTACTCCCCACTCTGGGGCCAACGTCCTGACTTTC. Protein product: CASSFTPHSGANVLTF. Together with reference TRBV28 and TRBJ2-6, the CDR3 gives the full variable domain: DVKVTQSSRYLVKRTGEKVFLECVQDMDHENMFWYRQDPGLGLRLIYFSYDVKMKEKGDIPEGYSVSREKKERFSLILESASTNQTSMYLCASSFTPHSGANVLTFGAGSRLTVL.

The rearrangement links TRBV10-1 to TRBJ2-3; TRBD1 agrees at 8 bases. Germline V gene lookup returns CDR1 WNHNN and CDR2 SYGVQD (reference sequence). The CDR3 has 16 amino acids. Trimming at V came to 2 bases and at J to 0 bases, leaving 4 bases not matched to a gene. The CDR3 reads CASSEGRGPSTDTQYF. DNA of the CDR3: TGCGCCAGCAGTGAGGGCAGGGGGCCTAGCACAGATACGCAGTATTTT.

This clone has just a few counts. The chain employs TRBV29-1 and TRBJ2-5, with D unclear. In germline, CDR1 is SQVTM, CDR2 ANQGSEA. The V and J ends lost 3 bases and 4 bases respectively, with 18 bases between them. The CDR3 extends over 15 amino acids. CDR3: CSVEAYMGLSETQYF. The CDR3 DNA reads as TGCAGCGTTGAGGCTTACATGGGCCTCTCAGAGACCCAGTACTTC.

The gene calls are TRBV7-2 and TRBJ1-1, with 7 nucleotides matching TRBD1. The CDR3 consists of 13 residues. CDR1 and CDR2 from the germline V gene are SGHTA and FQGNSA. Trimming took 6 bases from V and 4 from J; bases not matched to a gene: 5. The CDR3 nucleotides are TGTGCCAGCAGATTGACAGGGATCACTGAAGCTTTCTTT. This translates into CASRLTGITEAFF.

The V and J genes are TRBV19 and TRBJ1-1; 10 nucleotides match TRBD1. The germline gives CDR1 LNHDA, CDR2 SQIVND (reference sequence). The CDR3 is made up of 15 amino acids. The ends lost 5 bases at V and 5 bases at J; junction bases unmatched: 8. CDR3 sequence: CASSPRQGARTEAFF. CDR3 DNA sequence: TGTGCCAGTAGTCCGAGACAGGGGGCTAGGACTGAAGCTTTCTTT.

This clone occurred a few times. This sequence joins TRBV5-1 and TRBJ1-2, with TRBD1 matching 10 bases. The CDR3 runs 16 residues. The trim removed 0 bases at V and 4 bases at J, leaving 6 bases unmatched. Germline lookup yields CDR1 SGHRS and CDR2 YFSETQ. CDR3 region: CASSLAPTGGSYGYTF. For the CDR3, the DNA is TGCGCCAGCAGCTTGGCCCCGACAGGGGGCAGCTATGGCTACACCTTC.

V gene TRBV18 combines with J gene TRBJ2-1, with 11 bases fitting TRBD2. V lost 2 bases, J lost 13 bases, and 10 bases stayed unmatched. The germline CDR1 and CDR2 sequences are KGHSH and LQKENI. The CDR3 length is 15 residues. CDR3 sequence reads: CASSPWENSGGDQFF. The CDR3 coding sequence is TGTGCCAGCTCACCATGGGAAAATAGCGGGGGGGATCAGTTCTTC.

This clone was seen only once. The CDR3 region has the DNA TGTGCCAGCAGCCAGAGGGTTATGAACACTGAAGCTTTCTTT. It yields the protein CASSQRVMNTEAFF. The chain couples TRBV3-1 (or the pseudogene TRBV3-2) to TRBJ1-1; D call uncertain. This CDR3 has 14 amino acids. The V end was cut by 3 bases, the J end by 0 bases, with 8 bases between. The germline gives CDR1 LGHDT, CDR2 YNNKEL (reference sequence).

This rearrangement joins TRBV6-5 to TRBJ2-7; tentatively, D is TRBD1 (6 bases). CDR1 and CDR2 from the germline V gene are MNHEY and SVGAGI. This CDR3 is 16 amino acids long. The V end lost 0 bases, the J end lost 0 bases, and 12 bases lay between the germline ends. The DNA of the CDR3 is TGTGCCAGCAGTTACTCAAGGGGGACAAGCTCCTACGAGCAGTACTTC. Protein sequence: CASSYSRGTSSYEQYF.

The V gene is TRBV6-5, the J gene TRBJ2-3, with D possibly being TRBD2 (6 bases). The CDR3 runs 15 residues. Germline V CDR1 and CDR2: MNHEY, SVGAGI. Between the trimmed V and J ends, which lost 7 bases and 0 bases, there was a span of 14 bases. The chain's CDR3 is CASKVAALSTDTQYF. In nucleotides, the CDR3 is TGTGCCAGCAAGGTAGCGGCCCTTAGCACAGATACGCAGTATTTT.

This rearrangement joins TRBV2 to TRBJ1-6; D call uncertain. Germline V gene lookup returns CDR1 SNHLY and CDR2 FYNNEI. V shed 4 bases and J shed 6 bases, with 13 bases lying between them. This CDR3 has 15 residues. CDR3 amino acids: CASSGEVAVNSPLHF. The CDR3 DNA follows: TGTGCCAGCAGTGGGGAGGTGGCAGTTAATTCACCCCTCCACTTT.

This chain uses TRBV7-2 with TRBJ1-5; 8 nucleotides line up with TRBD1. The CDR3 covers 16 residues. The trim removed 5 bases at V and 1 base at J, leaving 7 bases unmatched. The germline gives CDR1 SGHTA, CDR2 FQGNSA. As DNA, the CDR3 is TGTGCCAGCAGCCCCCCGGGACAGGCAAGCAATCAGCCCCAGCATTTT. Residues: CASSPPGQASNQPQHF.

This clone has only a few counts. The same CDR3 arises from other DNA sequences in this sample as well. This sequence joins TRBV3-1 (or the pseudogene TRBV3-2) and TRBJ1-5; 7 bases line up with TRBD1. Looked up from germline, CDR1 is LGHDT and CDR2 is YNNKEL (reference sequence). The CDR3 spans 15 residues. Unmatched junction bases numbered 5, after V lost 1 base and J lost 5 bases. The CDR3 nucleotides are TGTGCCAGCAGCCAAGGACAGGGAGCCCATCAGCCCCAGCATTTT. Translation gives CASSQGQGAHQPQHF.

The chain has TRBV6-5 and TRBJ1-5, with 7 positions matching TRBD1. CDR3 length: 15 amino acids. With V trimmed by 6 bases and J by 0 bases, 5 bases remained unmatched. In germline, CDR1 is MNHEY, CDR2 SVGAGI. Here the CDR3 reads CASRGQAYSNQPQHF. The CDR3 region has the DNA TGTGCCAGCAGAGGACAGGCTTATAGCAATCAGCCCCAGCATTTT.

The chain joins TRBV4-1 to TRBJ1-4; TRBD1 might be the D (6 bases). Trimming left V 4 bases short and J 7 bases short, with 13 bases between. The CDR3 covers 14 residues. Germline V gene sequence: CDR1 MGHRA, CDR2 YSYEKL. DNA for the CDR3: TGCGCCAGCAGCCTACAGGGAGTCGGTGAAAAACTGTTTTTT. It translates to CASSLQGVGEKLFF.